These 14 T cell receptor beta chains share one sample of origin, sequenced in a study of blood T cell repertoires in COVID-19. TCRdb's copy holds only in-frame clones and misses some; the assay was immunoSEQ multiplex PCR. The sample includes 250,000 to 350,000 clones, over 75% of them seen just once. The specimen was peripheral blood. These receptors were taken from an older woman with acute or convalescent COVID-19.

The chain joins TRBV2 to TRBJ1-6, with TRBD1 matching 8 bases. The CDR3 runs to 14 residues. V lost 6 bases to trimming and J lost 7 bases; unmatched junction nucleotides: 5. Germline loops: CDR1 SNHLY, CDR2 FYNNEI. Here the CDR3 reads CASRETGVNSPLHF. DNA of the CDR3: TGTGCCAGCAGAGAGACAGGGGTAAATTCACCCCTCCACTTT.

The chain recombines TRBV24-1 with TRBJ2-7; 7 bases are shared with TRBD1. Germline assignment: CDR1 KGHDR and CDR2 SFDVKD. CDR3 length equals 13 residues. Trimming cost V 9 bases and J 3 bases; bases outside gene matches: 7. CDR3 bases: TGTGCCACCCGACAGGGCGGAGGCTACGAGCAGTACTTC. The encoded protein is CATRQGGGYEQYF.

This chain connects TRBV11-1 to TRBJ1-1; maybe TRBD1 (5 bases). CDR3 length: 16 residues. CDR1 and CDR2 from the germline V gene are SGHAT and FQDESV (reference sequence). Trimming pared 2 bases from V and 1 base from J, leaving 14 bases between. This chain's CDR3 is CASSLWLGAKNTEAFF. The CDR3 nucleotides read TGTGCCAGCAGCTTATGGTTAGGGGCGAAGAACACTGAAGCTTTCTTT.

The chain combines TRBV28 with TRBJ1-4; D is perhaps TRBD1 (5 bases). Trimming pared 8 bases from V and 4 bases from J, leaving 11 bases between. The germline V gene encodes CDR1 MDHEN and CDR2 SYDVKM. The CDR3 is 13 amino acids. In DNA, the CDR3 is TGTGCCAGCGCCGGGGGGTTTAATGAAAAACTGTTTTTT. Translating it yields CASAGGFNEKLFF. Drawing the rest from reference TRBV28 and TRBJ1-4, the complete variable domain is DVKVTQSSRYLVKRTGEKVFLECVQDMDHENMFWYRQDPGLGLRLIYFSYDVKMKEKGDIPEGYSVSREKKERFSLILESASTNQTSMYLCASAGGFNEKLFFGSGTQLSVL.

The rearrangement joins TRBV3-1 (or the pseudogene TRBV3-2) to TRBJ2-1; 15 nucleotides line up with TRBD2. CDR1 and CDR2 (germline): LGHDT, YNNKEL (reference sequence). The ends lost 4 bases at V and 10 bases at J; junction bases unmatched: 5. The CDR3 is 15 residues long. CDR3 coding DNA: TGTGCCAGCAGCCGGACTAGCGGGGGGGCCTGGGAGCAGTTCTTC. Protein sequence: CASSRTSGGAWEQFF.

This chain joins TRBV7-2 and TRBJ1-5; 7 bases map to TRBD1. Trimming cost V 4 bases and J 1 base; bases outside gene matches: 4. Germline CDR1 reads SGHTA; CDR2 reads FQGNSA. This CDR3 comprises 15 residues. Here the CDR3 DNA reads TGTGCCAGCAGCTCAGAGACAGGGAGCAATCAGCCCCAGCATTTT. Translated, it gives CASSSETGSNQPQHF.

The CDR3 loop is CASSPRQGTPYGYTF. The CDR3 DNA reads TGTGCCAGCAGTCCCCGACAGGGGACACCCTATGGCTACACCTTC. V and J are TRBV27 and TRBJ1-2; 8 bases match TRBD1. Germline-derived CDR1 and CDR2 are MNHEY and SMNVEV (reference sequence). The CDR3 totals 15 residues. After removal of 5 bases from V and 4 bases from J, the junction contained 9 bases not matched to a gene.

J is TRBJ2-5 and V is TRBV6-5; 8 bases are shared with TRBD2. In germline, CDR1 is MNHEY, CDR2 SVGAGI. J gave up 5 bases and V 7 bases, and 6 bases lay outside the gene matches. The CDR3 has 13 amino acids. CDR3 region: CASKRAGAETQYF. In DNA, the CDR3 is TGTGCCAGCAAGCGAGCGGGGGCTGAGACCCAGTACTTC.

The J gene is TRBJ2-7, the V gene TRBV6-2 or TRBV6-3; 8 bases are a match to TRBD1. The J segment lost 5 bases and the V segment lost 7 bases, leaving 7 bases of the junction unmatched. CDR3 size: 13 residues. The V gene's germline CDR1 is MNHEY and CDR2 SVGEGT. CDR3 bases: TGTGCCAGCAACCCGACAGGGGCAAACGAGCAGTACTTC. Amino acids: CASNPTGANEQYF.

The V gene is TRBV5-4, the J gene TRBJ2-5; TRBD2 aligns across 8 bases. Unmatched junction bases numbered 12, after V lost 3 bases and J lost 5 bases. CDR1 is SGHNT and CDR2 is YYREEE in the germline V gene (reference sequence). The CDR3 has 16 residues. The CDR3 region is CASSYPGLAAGETQYF. In nucleotides, the CDR3 is TGTGCCAGCAGCTATCCCGGACTAGCCGCGGGGGAGACCCAGTACTTC.

The chain has TRBV11-2 and TRBJ1-3; D is uncertain. Deletions cut 5 bases from V and 2 bases from J, with 10 bases between. CDR1 is SGHAT, CDR2 FQNNGV, per germline. CDR3 length: 14 residues. CDR3 sequence: CASSPTTAGNTIYF. The CDR3 coding sequence is TGTGCCAGCAGCCCAACCACTGCTGGAAACACCATATATTTT.

The chain is built from TRBV5-1 and TRBJ2-2; 8 nucleotides match TRBD1. Germline V gene sequence: CDR1 SGHRS, CDR2 YFSETQ. The CDR3 sequence is 13 residues long. V dropped 8 bases and J dropped 3; count of bases not matched to a gene: 3. The CDR3 here is CASTTGDTGELFF. The DNA for the CDR3 is TGCGCCAGTACGACAGGGGACACCGGGGAGCTGTTTTTT. Using reference TRBV5-1 and TRBJ2-2 for the parts outside the CDR3, the full variable domain is KAGVTQTPRYLIKTRGQQVTLSCSPISGHRSVSWYQQTPGQGLQFLFEYFSETQRNKGNFPGRFSGRQFSNSRSEMNVSTLELGDSALYLCASTTGDTGELFFGEGSRLTVL.

The CDR3 region has the DNA TGTGCCAGCAGCCAAGAACTGCGGACAGCACGCGAGACCCAGTACTTC. Encoded protein: CASSQELRTARETQYF. This sequence joins TRBV4-2 and TRBJ2-5; tentatively, D is TRBD1 (6 bases). V dropped 0 bases and J dropped 5 bases, with 16 bases sitting between them. CDR3 length: 16 amino acids. Germline CDR1 LGHNA, CDR2 YNFKEQ.

V gene TRBV7-2 combines with J gene TRBJ2-7, with 7 bases identical to TRBD1. In germline, CDR1 is SGHTA, CDR2 FQGNSA. The CDR3 spans 14 residues. V shed 5 bases and J 3 bases; nucleotides not matched to a gene: 7. CDR3 in amino acids: CASSQRQGSYEQYF. CDR3 DNA: TGTGCCAGCAGCCAACGACAGGGTAGCTACGAGCAGTACTTC.